The T cell receptor (beta chain) described here comes from a study of early T cells in non-severe SARS-CoV-2 infection. V was trimmed by 2 bases and J by 8 bases, leaving 12 bases between them. Germline CDR1 and CDR2: DFQATT and SNEGSKA (reference sequence). The CDR3 has 12 residues. TCRdb re-analysed the 5' RACE reads in MiXCR, keeping a single row per CDR3 protein. The sample has 50,000 to 60,000 distinct CDR3 sequences; 7.7% are singletons. This clonotype was counted many times. The sample was whole blood. The chain recombines TRBV20-1 with TRBJ1-1; perhaps TRBD1 as D (5 bases). The source of this sequence is an adult who was a healthcare worker with PCR-confirmed SARS-CoV-2 infection or an uninfected control (not recorded which). The CDR3 region has the DNA TGCAGTGCTAGAAAAGGGGCAGCAGAAGCTTTCTTT. Translated: CSARKGAAEAFF.